What follows are 10 T cell receptor beta chains derived from one specimen sequenced in a study of Ad26.COV2.S vaccination and SARS-CoV-2 variants. Specified treatment: over 15 received Ad26.COV2.S at low or high dose, single or two shots; several received placebo; per-sample allocation not given. Sampling took place 63 days after the first vaccine or placebo injection. The method was immunoSEQ multiplex PCR; TCRdb's version includes in-frame clones alone and lacks a portion of them. The sample records just over 350,000 clones, approximately 85% being singletons. Source: peripheral blood, taken in a trial of Ad26.COV2.S vaccine versus placebo. These receptors came from a person between 18 and 60 years old who received the Ad26.COV2.S COVID-19 vaccine or a placebo.

This clone is a singleton in its sample. The identical CDR3 is also encoded by other nucleotide sequences in the sample. The chain is built from TRBV11-2 and TRBJ2-5; maybe TRBD1 (5 bases). Trimming removed 1 base from V and 4 bases from J, with 10 bases in between. CDR3 length: 14 residues. The germline CDR1 and CDR2 sequences are SGHAT and FQNNGV. The CDR3, as DNA: TGTGCCAGCAGCTTAGGGGGCCCCAGAGAGACCCAGTACTTC. It specifies CASSLGGPRETQYF.

This chain connects TRBV7-9 to TRBJ1-1; D is perhaps TRBD1 (5 bases). Trimming removed 5 bases from V and 3 bases from J, with 16 bases in between. This CDR3 has 15 residues. CDR1 and CDR2 from the germline V gene are SEHNR and FQNEAQ (reference sequence). The CDR3 reads CASSIYRDGDTEAFF. The CDR3 DNA sequence: TGTGCCAGCAGCATTTATAGGGACGGTGACACTGAAGCTTTCTTT.

The gene calls are TRBV28 and TRBJ2-7, with 11 bases matching TRBD2. Germline loops: CDR1 MDHEN, CDR2 SYDVKM. The V gene end was trimmed by 5 bases and the J gene end by 5 bases; junction bases not matched to a gene: 5. The CDR3 runs to 14 residues. The CDR3 nucleotides read TGTGCCAGCAGTACTAGCGGGAGTTTCGACGAGCAGTACTTC. This codes for CASSTSGSFDEQYF.

V and J are TRBV19 and TRBJ2-1; 7 nucleotides line up with TRBD1. The CDR3 consists of 13 residues. Germline CDR1 is LNHDA and CDR2 is SQIVND (reference sequence). V was clipped by 4 bases and J by 7 bases; unmatched bases: 4. The CDR3 nucleotides are TGTGCCAGTAGTACGGTCAGGGGGAATGAGCAGTTCTTC. Translated, it gives CASSTVRGNEQFF.

The chain combines TRBV2 with TRBJ1-1; no clear D. The CDR3 totals 14 residues. The V and J ends lost 2 bases and 3 bases respectively, with 10 bases between them. The germline V gene encodes CDR1 SNHLY and CDR2 FYNNEI. The CDR3 reads CASSERARDTEAFF. The CDR3 DNA follows: TGTGCCAGCAGTGAACGCGCACGAGACACTGAAGCTTTCTTT.

This chain connects TRBV3-1 (or the pseudogene TRBV3-2) to TRBJ1-1; 7 bases match TRBD1. The length of the CDR3 is 15 residues. With V trimmed by 1 base and J by 4 bases, 6 bases remained unmatched. CDR1 LGHDT and CDR2 YNNKEL come from the germline V gene (reference sequence). CDR3 DNA: TGTGCCAGCAGCCAAGTGTCAGGGGGAAGCACTGAAGCTTTCTTT. This codes for CASSQVSGGSTEAFF.

V and J are TRBV18 and TRBJ1-3; D not certain. The V gene lost 2 bases and the J gene lost 0 bases, with 11 bases spanning the gap. Germline loops: CDR1 KGHSH, CDR2 LQKENI. This CDR3 is 16 amino acids long. The CDR3 region is CASSPVDAGSGNTIYF. For the CDR3, the DNA is TGTGCCAGCTCACCAGTTGACGCCGGCTCTGGAAACACCATATATTTT. The full variable domain, rest sourced from reference TRBV18 and TRBJ1-3, is NAGVMQNPRHLVRRRGQEARLRCSPMKGHSHVYWYRQLPEEGLKFMVYLQKENIIDESGMPKERFSAEFPKEGPSILRIQQVVRGDSAAYFCASSPVDAGSGNTIYFGEGSWLTVV.

The chain joins TRBV13 to TRBJ2-1; 8 nucleotides match TRBD1. The junction had 9 bases not matched to a gene; V was cut back by 5 bases and J by 3 bases. The CDR3 has 16 residues. CDR1 is PRHDT, CDR2 FYEKMQ, per germline (reference sequence). The CDR3 DNA follows: TGTGCCAGCAGCCGTCTGGACAGGGTTGTCTACAATGAGCAGTTCTTC. Protein sequence: CASSRLDRVVYNEQFF.

This chain uses TRBV30 with TRBJ1-1; D gene ambiguous. This CDR3 is 13 amino acids long. V was cut by 2 bases and J by 6 bases, with 13 bases left in between. The germline V gene has CDR1 GTSNPN and CDR2 SVGIG (reference sequence). CDR3 residues: CAWSRTSSSEAFF. The CDR3 DNA sequence: TGTGCCTGGAGTCGGACGAGCAGCTCTGAAGCTTTCTTT.

The count of this clone is one. The rearrangement uses TRBV6-2 or TRBV6-3 and TRBJ2-7, with TRBD1 matching 7 bases. Germline V gene data show CDR1 as MNHEY and CDR2 as SVGEGT. Germline trimming cut 6 bases from V and 4 bases from J; bases unmatched to any gene: 9. The CDR3 loop spans 14 amino acids. The CDR3 region is CASSPGTEVYEQYF. DNA of the CDR3: TGTGCCAGCAGCCCCGGGACAGAAGTATACGAGCAGTACTTC.